Below, 13 T cell receptor beta chains from the same sample are listed, as sequenced in a study of blood T cells in healthy people across ages. It was with a sample-barcoded 5' primer and a J-beta primer mix that a second PCR of roughly 7 to 12 cycles was run. TCRdb re-derived calls from the 5' RACE reads in MiXCR, one entry per CDR3 protein. The table records about 1.6 million distinct CDR3 sequences, 30% to 40% of them present only once. The sample comprised blood. These TCRs come from a woman younger than 45 in good health.

The chain recombines TRBV20-1 with TRBJ2-7, with 10 bases fitting TRBD2. The CDR3 has 15 amino acids. V trimming: 5 bases; J trimming: 7 bases; junction bases outside the gene matches: 14. Germline V gene sequence: CDR1 DFQATT, CDR2 SNEGSKA (reference sequence). The CDR3 DNA is TGCAGTGCTCCCAATGCCCTAGCGGGAGTCAGGGAGCAGTACTTC. Residues: CSAPNALAGVREQYF.

This clonotype has a handful of counts. CDR3 sequence: CASRPDTGTSGYEQYF. CDR3 nucleotide sequence: TGCGCCAGCAGACCCGATACCGGGACTAGCGGTTACGAGCAGTACTTC. The V gene is TRBV5-1, the J gene TRBJ2-7, with 11 bases lining up with TRBD2. The germline CDR1 and CDR2 sequences are SGHRS and YFSETQ. CDR3 length: 16 amino acids. Losses at the gene ends were 5 bases for V and 4 bases for J; bases not matched to a gene: 11.

The chain couples TRBV7-9 to TRBJ1-1; D is unresolved. The V and J ends lost 1 base and 5 bases respectively, with 14 bases between them. The CDR3 has 15 residues. The germline CDR1 and CDR2 sequences are SEHNR and FQNEAQ (reference sequence). CDR3 in amino acids: CASSLVLRGATEAFF. The CDR3 nucleotides are TGTGCCAGCAGCTTAGTCCTCAGAGGCGCTACTGAAGCTTTCTTT.

V usage is TRBV2 and J usage is TRBJ1-1; TRBD1 is a possible D gene (5 bases). Germline values: CDR1 SNHLY, CDR2 FYNNEI. This CDR3 has 14 amino acids. Deletions cut 7 bases from V and 3 bases from J, with 15 bases between. The CDR3: CASNSGPLDTEAFF. CDR3 nucleotides: TGTGCCAGCAACTCGGGACCCTTGGACACTGAAGCTTTCTTT.

This clonotype was seen a handful of times. J is TRBJ2-7 and V is TRBV5-1; perhaps TRBD1 as D (6 bases). Per germline, CDR1 SGHRS and CDR2 YFSETQ. The CDR3 consists of 12 residues. V was cut by 3 bases and J by 7 bases, with 11 bases left in between. Here the CDR3 reads CASSSPQGEQYF. Written as DNA, the CDR3 is TGCGCCAGCAGCTCCCCCCAGGGGGAGCAGTACTTC.

This clonotype was observed once. The chain is built from TRBV9 and TRBJ2-1; possibly TRBD2 for D (5 bases). V was pared by 4 bases and J by 8 bases, with 19 bases between. The CDR3 spans 15 residues. Germline lookup yields CDR1 SGDLS and CDR2 YYNGEE. CDR3 sequence reads: CASSPVGGSRYEQFF. DNA of the CDR3: TGTGCCAGCAGCCCCGTTGGCGGGTCCCGATATGAGCAGTTCTTC.

The chain carries TRBV28 and TRBJ2-1; TRBD1 or TRBD2 may be the D gene (6 bases each). Germline V CDR1 and CDR2: MDHEN, SYDVKM. The CDR3 covers 12 residues. The V gene lost 8 bases and the J gene lost 4 bases, with 9 bases spanning the gap. The CDR3 loop is CASRGRYNEQFF. CDR3 sequence (DNA): TGTGCCAGCCGGGGGCGATACAATGAGCAGTTCTTC. Drawing the rest from reference TRBV28 and TRBJ2-1, the complete variable domain is DVKVTQSSRYLVKRTGEKVFLECVQDMDHENMFWYRQDPGLGLRLIYFSYDVKMKEKGDIPEGYSVSREKKERFSLILESASTNQTSMYLCASRGRYNEQFFGPGTRLTVL.

This clonotype has a handful of counts. The J gene is TRBJ1-1, the V gene TRBV5-5; D gene unclear. The CDR3 totals 14 residues. Per the germline V gene, CDR1 is SGHKS and CDR2 is YYEKEE (reference sequence). The germline V and J ends were trimmed by 2 bases and 0 bases, with 8 bases remaining between them. The CDR3 bases are TGTGCCAGCAGCTTTGACGGGGTGAACACTGAAGCTTTCTTT. This translates into CASSFDGVNTEAFF.

This clonotype was seen at least ten times. The rearrangement uses TRBV9 and TRBJ2-3; D tentatively reads TRBD1 or TRBD2 (5 bases each). Germline loops: CDR1 SGDLS, CDR2 YYNGEE. The CDR3 has 15 amino acids. With 3 bases removed from V and 4 bases from J, the gap between germline ends came to 15 bases. The CDR3, as DNA: TGTGCCAGCAGCGGAAACCCAGGGAGCGCAGATACGCAGTATTTT. The encoded protein is CASSGNPGSADTQYF. Looking up the rest from reference TRBV9 and TRBJ2-3 gives the full variable domain: DSGVTQTPKHLITATGQRVTLRCSPRSGDLSVYWYQQSLDQGLQFLIQYYNGEERAKGNILERFSAQQFPDLHSELNLSSLELGDSALYFCASSGNPGSADTQYFGPGTRLTVL.

V is TRBV20-1 and J is TRBJ1-4; 7 nucleotides match TRBD1. The CDR3 runs 13 residues. V gave up 6 bases and J gave up 10 bases; unmatched junction bases: 11. Looked up from germline, CDR1 is DFQATT and CDR2 is SNEGSKA (reference sequence). The CDR3 here is CSAPDRTGGKLFF. CDR3 nucleotide sequence: TGCAGTGCCCCGGACAGGACGGGGGGAAAACTGTTTTTT.

J is TRBJ2-5 and V is TRBV7-9, with D possibly matching TRBD1 (5 bases). V dropped 4 bases and J dropped 0 bases, with 15 bases sitting between them. Per germline, CDR1 SEHNR and CDR2 FQNEAQ (reference sequence). This CDR3 is built from 16 residues. In DNA form, the CDR3 reads TGTGCCAGCAGCTATCAGACAGAGAACTACCAAGAGACCCAGTACTTC. Protein product: CASSYQTENYQETQYF.

This clonotype has only a few counts. V is TRBV7-9 and J is TRBJ2-2, with D possibly TRBD2 on 5 matching bases. This CDR3 contains 15 residues. The V gene's germline CDR1 is SEHNR and CDR2 FQNEAQ (reference sequence). V lost 5 bases and J 1 base, leaving 11 bases between the germline ends. CDR3 in amino acids: CASSPPGRNTGELFF. The DNA of the CDR3 is TGTGCCAGCAGCCCCCCTGGGAGGAACACCGGGGAGCTGTTTTTT.

Many counts were recorded for this clonotype. The rearrangement links TRBV20-1 to TRBJ2-3; D remains unclear. Trimming left V 0 bases short and J 6 bases short, with 10 bases between. CDR3 length equals 13 residues. The V gene's germline CDR1 is DFQATT and CDR2 SNEGSKA (reference sequence). The CDR3 nucleotides read TGCAGTGCTAGAGATCCGGGTTCGGATACGCAGTATTTT. It encodes CSARDPGSDTQYF.